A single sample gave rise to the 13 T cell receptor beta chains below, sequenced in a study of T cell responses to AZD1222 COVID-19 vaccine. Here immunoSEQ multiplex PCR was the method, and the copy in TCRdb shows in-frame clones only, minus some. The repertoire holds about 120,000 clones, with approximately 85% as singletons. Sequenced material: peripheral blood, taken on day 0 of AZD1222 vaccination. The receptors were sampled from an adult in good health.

Written as DNA, the CDR3 is TGTGCCAGCACCAGCCTCACTGAAGCTTTCTTT. Amino acid sequence: CASTSLTEAFF. This chain links TRBV27 with TRBJ1-1; D is unresolved. From germline, CDR1 is MNHEY and CDR2 SMNVEV (reference sequence). The CDR3 covers 11 residues. Trimming shortened V by 7 bases and J by 4 bases, and 7 bases separated the two germline ends.

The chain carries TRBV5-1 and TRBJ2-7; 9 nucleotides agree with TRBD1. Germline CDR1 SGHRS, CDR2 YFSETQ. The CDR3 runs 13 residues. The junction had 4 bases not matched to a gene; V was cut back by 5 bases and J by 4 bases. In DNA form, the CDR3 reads TGCGCCAGCAGGTCCGGGACAGGGTACGAGCAGTACTTC. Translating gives CASRSGTGYEQYF.

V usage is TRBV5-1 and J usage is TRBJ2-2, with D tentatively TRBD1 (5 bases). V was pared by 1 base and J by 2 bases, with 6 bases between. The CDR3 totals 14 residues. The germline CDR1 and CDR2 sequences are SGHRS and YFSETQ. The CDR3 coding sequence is TGCGCCAGCAGCTTGCAGGGAAACACCGGGGAGCTGTTTTTT. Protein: CASSLQGNTGELFF.

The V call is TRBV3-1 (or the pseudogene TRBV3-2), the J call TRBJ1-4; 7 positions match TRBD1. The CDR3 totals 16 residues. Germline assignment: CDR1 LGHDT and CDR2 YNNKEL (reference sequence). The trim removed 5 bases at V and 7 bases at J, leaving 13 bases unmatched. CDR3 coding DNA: TGTGCCAGCAGCGAACTACAGGGGAGTGGAAGTGAAAAACTGTTTTTT. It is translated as CASSELQGSGSEKLFF.

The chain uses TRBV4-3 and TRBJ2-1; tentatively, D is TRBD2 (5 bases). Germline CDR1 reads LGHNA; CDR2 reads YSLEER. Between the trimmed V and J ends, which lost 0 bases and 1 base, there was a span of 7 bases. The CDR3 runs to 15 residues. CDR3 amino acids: CASSQDGGSYNEQFF. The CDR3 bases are TGCGCCAGCAGCCAAGATGGCGGGTCCTACAATGAGCAGTTCTTC.

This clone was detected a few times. CDR3 coding DNA: TGTGCCAGCAGTTTCGATCCGGGGACAGGGAAGACCCAGTACTTC. This encodes CASSFDPGTGKTQYF. The chain is built from TRBV7-2 and TRBJ2-5, with 9 bases identical to TRBD1. The trim removed 6 bases at V and 6 bases at J, leaving 11 bases unmatched. This CDR3 contains 15 residues. CDR1 and CDR2 from the germline V gene are SGHTA and FQGNSA.

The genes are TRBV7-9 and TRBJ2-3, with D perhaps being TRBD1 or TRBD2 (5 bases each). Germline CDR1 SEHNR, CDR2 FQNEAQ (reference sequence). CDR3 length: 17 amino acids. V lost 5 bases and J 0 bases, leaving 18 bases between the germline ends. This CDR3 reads CASSTRGQHFSTDTQYF. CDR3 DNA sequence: TGTGCCAGCAGCACCCGGGGCCAGCATTTTAGCACAGATACGCAGTATTTT.

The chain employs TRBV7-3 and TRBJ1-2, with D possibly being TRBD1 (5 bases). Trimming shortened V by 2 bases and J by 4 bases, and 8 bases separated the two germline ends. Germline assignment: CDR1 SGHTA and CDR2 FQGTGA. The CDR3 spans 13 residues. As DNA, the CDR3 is TGTGCCAGCAGCTTAGGGGGGAGCTATGGCTACACCTTC. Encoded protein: CASSLGGSYGYTF.

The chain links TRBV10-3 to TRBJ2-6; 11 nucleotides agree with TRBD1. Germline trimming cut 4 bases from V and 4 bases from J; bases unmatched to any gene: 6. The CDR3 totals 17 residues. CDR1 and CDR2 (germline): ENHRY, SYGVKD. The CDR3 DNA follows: TGTGCCATCAGTGGGACAGGGGGCGCATTGGGGGCCAACGTCCTGACTTTC. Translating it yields CAISGTGGALGANVLTF.

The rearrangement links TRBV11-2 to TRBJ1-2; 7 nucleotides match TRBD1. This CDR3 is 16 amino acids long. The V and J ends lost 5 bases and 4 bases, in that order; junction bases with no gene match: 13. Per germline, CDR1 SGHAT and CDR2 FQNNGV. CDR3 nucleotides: TGTGCCAGCAGCGCCAACCGGGACAGCGGGCCCTATGGCTACACCTTC. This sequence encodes CASSANRDSGPYGYTF.

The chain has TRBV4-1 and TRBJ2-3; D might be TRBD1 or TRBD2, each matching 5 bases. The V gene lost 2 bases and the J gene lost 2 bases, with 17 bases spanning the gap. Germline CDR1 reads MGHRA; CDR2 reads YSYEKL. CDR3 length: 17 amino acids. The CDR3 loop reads CASSQLTGPTFTDTQYF. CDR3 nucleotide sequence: TGCGCCAGCAGCCAACTCACGGGACCCACCTTCACAGATACGCAGTATTTT.

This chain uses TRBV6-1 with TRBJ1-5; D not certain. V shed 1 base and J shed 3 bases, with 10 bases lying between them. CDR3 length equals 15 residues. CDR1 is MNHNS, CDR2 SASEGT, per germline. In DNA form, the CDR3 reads TGTGCCAGCAGTGAAGGGGCTTACCCCAATCAGCCCCAGCATTTT. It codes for CASSEGAYPNQPQHF.

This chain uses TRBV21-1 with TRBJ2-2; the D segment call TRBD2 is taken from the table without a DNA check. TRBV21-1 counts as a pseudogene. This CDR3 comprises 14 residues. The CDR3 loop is CASIYHLDTGELFF. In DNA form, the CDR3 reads TGTGCCAGCATCTACCATTTGGACACCGGGGAGCTGTTTTTT.